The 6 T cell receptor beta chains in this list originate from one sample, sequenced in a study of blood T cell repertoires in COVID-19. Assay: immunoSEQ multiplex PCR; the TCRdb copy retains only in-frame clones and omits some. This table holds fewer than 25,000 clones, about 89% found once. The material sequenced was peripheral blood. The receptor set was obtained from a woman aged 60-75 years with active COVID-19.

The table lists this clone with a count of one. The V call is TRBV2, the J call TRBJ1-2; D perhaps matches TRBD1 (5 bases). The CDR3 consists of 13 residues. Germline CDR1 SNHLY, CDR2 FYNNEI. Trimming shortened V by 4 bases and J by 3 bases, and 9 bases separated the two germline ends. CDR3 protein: CASSGQGDYGYTF. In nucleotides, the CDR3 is TGTGCCAGCAGTGGGCAGGGTGACTATGGCTACACCTTC.

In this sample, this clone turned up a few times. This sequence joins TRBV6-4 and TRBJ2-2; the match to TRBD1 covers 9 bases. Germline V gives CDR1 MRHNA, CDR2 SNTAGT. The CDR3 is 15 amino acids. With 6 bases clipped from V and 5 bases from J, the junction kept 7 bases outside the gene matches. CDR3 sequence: CASRAGTGITGELFF. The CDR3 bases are TGTGCCAGCAGAGCCGGGACAGGGATTACCGGGGAGCTGTTTTTT.

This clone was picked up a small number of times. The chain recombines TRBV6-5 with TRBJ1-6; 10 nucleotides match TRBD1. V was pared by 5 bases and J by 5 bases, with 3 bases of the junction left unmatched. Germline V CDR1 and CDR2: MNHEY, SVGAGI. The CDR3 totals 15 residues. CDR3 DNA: TGTGCCAGCAGTCGTGGGACAGGGGATAATTCACCCCTCCACTTT. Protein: CASSRGTGDNSPLHF.

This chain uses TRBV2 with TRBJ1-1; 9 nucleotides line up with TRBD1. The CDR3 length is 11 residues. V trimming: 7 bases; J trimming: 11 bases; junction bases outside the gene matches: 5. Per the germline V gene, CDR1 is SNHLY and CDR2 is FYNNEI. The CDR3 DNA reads TGTGCCAGCATCCGACAGGGGGTGGCTTTCTTT. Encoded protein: CASIRQGVAFF.

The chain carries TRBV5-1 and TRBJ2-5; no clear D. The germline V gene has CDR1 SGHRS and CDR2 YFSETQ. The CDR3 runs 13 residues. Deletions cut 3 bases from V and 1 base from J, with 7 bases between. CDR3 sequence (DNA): TGCGCCAGCAGCTCCGGCGGCCAAGAGACCCAGTACTTC. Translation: CASSSGGQETQYF.

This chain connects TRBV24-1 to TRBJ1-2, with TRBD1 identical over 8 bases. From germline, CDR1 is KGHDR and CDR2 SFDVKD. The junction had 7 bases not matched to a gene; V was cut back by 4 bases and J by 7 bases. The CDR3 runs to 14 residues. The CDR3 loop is CATSEGQGALGYTF. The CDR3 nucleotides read TGTGCCACCAGTGAGGGGCAGGGGGCGCTTGGCTACACCTTC.